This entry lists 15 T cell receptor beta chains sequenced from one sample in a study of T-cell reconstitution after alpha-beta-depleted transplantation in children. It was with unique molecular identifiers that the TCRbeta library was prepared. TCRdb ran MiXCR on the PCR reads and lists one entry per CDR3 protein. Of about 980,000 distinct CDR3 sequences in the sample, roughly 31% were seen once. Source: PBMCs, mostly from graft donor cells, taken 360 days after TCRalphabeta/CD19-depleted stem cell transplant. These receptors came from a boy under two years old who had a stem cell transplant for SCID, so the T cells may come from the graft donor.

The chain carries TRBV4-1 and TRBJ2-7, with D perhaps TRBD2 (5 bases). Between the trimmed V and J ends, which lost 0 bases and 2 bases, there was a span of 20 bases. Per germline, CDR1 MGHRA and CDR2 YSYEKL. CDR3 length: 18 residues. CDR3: CASSQDGPPRGSTYEQYF. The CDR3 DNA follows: TGCGCCAGCAGCCAAGACGGTCCTCCCCGGGGTTCCACCTACGAGCAGTACTTC.

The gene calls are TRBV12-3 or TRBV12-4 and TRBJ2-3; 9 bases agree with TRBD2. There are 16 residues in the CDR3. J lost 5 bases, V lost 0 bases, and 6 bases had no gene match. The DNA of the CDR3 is TGTGCCAGCAGTTTAGCTCGCGGGGGGGCCAAAGATACGCAGTATTTT. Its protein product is CASSLARGGAKDTQYF.

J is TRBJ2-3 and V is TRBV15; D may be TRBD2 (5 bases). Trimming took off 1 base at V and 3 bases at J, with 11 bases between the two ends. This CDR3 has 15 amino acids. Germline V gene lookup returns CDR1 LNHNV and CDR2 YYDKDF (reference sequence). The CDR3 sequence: CATSRVLGMTDTQYF. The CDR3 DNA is TGTGCCACCAGCAGAGTACTAGGGATGACAGATACGCAGTATTTT. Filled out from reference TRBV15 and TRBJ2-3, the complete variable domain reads DAMVIQNPRYQVTQFGKPVTLSCSQTLNHNVMYWYQQKSSQAPKLLFHYYDKDFNNEADTPDNFQSRRPNTSFCFLDIRSPGLGDTAMYLCATSRVLGMTDTQYFGPGTRLTVL.

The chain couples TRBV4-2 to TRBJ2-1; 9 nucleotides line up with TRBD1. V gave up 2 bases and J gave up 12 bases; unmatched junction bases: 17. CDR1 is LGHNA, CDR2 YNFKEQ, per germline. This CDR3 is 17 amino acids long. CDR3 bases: TGTGCCAGCAGCCAACCCTTAGCCGGGACAGGGATGCTTGGGCAGTTCTTC. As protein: CASSQPLAGTGMLGQFF.

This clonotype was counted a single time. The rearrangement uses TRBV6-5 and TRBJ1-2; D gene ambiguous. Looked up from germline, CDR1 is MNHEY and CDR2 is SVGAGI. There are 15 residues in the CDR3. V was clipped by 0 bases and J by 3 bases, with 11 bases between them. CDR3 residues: CASSYSVQTYYGYTF. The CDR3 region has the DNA TGTGCCAGCAGTTACTCGGTACAGACCTACTATGGCTACACCTTC.

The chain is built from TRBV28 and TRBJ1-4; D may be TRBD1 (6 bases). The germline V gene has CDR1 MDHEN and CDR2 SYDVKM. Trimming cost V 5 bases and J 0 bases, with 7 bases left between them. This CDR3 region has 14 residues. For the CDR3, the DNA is TGTGCCAGCAGTCAGGGGCCAACTAATGAAAAACTGTTTTTT. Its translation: CASSQGPTNEKLFF.

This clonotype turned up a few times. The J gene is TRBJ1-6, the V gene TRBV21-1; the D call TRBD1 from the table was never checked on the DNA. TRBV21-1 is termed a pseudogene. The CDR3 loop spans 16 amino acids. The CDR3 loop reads CASSRSGCSYNSPLHF. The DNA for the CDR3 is TGTGCCAGCAGCAGGTCAGGGTGTTCCTATAATTCACCCCTCCACTTT.

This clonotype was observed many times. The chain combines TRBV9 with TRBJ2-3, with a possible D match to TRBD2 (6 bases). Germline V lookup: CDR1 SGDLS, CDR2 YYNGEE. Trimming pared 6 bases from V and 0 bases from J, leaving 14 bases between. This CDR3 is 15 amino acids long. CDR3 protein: CASTPEGTSTDTQYF. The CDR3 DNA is TGTGCCAGCACCCCGGAGGGGACGAGCACAGATACGCAGTATTTT.

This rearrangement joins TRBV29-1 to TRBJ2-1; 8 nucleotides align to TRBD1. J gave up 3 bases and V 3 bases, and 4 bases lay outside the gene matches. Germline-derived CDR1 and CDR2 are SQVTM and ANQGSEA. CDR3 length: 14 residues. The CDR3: CSVDGQGLYNEQFF. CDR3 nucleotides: TGCAGCGTTGACGGACAGGGCCTCTACAATGAGCAGTTCTTC.

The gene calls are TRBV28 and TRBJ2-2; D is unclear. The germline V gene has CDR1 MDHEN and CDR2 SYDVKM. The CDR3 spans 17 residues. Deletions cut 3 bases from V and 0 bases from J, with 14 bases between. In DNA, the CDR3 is TGTGCCAGCAGTTTCACCCGGGTCCACCCGAACACCGGGGAGCTGTTTTTT. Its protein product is CASSFTRVHPNTGELFF.

The DNA for the CDR3 is TGCAGTGGCGAGCGGGGGGGCCTTAGTAACGGGGAGCTGTTTTTT. Its translation: CSGERGGLSNGELFF. The chain carries TRBV20-1 and TRBJ2-2; 10 positions match TRBD2. The CDR3 sequence is 15 residues long. Germline CDR1 is DFQATT and CDR2 is SNEGSKA (reference sequence). The V gene end was trimmed by 7 bases and the J gene end by 7 bases; junction bases not matched to a gene: 12.

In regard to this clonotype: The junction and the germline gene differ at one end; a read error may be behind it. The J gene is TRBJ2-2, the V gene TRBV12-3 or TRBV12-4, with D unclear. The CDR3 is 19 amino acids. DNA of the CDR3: TGTACCAGCAGAATTCGAAAGTTCCCGAACAGATTTAACACCGGGGAGCTGTTTTTT. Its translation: CTSRIRKFPNRFNTGELFF.

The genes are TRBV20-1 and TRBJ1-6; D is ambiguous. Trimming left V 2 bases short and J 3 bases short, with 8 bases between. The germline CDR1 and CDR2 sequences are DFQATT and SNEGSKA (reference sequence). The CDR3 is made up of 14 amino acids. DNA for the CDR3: TGCAGTGCTAGAAGTGGCATCTATAATTCACCCCTCCACTTT. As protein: CSARSGIYNSPLHF.

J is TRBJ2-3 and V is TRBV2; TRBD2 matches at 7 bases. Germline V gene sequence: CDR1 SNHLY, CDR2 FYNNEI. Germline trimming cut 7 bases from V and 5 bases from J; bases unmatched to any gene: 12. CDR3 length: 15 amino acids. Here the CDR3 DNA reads TGTGCCAGCACTCCCCGCGGGGGAAGTCGAGATACGCAGTATTTT. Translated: CASTPRGGSRDTQYF.

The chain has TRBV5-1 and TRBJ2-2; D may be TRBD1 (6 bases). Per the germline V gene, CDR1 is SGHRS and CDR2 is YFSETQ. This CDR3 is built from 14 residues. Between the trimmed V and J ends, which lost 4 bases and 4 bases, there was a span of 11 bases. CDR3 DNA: TGCGCCAGCAGCCCCACAGGGTCCACCGGGGAGCTGTTTTTT. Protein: CASSPTGSTGELFF. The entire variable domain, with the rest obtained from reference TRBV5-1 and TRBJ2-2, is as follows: KAGVTQTPRYLIKTRGQQVTLSCSPISGHRSVSWYQQTPGQGLQFLFEYFSETQRNKGNFPGRFSGRQFSNSRSEMNVSTLELGDSALYLCASSPTGSTGELFFGEGSRLTVL.